The TCR beta chain under discussion was sequenced for a study of blood T cell repertoires in COVID-19. Study overall: The samples span acute and convalescent COVID-19 from the United States, Italy and Spain. Nucleic acid was either cDNA or gDNA, and it came from T cells, B-cell-depleted T cells, or PBMCs.

Germline V gene sequence: CDR1 MGHDK, CDR2 SYGVNS. This CDR3 spans 15 amino acids. V lost 1 base, J lost 5 bases, and 14 bases lay in between. In the authors' workflow: The assay estimated nucleated cells by amplifying reference gene primers. Using immunoSEQ multiplex PCR, the repertoire was profiled, and TCRdb retains in-frame clones only, with some absent. From that table come the V and J calls and clone size; the DNA was used to work out D and trimming. Altogether fewer than 350,000 clones are present, 81% being singletons, with the ten largest covering roughly 2.9%. The rearrangement uses TRBV25-1 and TRBJ1-1, with D possibly TRBD1 on 6 matching bases. Sequencing input: peripheral blood. The receptor was derived from a woman aged 55-69 years with active or convalescent COVID-19. In nucleotides, the CDR3 is TGTGCCAGCAGTGAATCCCCCGGGAGGGGGACTGAAGCTTTCTTT. As protein: CASSESPGRGTEAFF. Complete variable domain (other parts from reference TRBV25-1 and TRBJ1-1): EADIYQTPRYLVIGTGKKITLECSQTMGHDKMYWYQQDPGMELHLIHYSYGVNSTEKGDLSSESTVSRIRTEHFPLTLESARPSHTSQYLCASSESPGRGTEAFFGQGTRLTVV.